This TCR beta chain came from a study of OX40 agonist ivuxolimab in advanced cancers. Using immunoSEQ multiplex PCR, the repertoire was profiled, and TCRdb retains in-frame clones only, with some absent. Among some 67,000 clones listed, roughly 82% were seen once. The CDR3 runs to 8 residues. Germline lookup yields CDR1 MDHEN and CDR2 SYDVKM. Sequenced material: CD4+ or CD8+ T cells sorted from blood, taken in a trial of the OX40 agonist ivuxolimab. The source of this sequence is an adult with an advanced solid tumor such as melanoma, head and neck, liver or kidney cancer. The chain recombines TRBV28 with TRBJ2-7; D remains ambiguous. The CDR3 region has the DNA TGTCAATCGGGCGAGCAGTACTTC. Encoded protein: CQSGEQYF.